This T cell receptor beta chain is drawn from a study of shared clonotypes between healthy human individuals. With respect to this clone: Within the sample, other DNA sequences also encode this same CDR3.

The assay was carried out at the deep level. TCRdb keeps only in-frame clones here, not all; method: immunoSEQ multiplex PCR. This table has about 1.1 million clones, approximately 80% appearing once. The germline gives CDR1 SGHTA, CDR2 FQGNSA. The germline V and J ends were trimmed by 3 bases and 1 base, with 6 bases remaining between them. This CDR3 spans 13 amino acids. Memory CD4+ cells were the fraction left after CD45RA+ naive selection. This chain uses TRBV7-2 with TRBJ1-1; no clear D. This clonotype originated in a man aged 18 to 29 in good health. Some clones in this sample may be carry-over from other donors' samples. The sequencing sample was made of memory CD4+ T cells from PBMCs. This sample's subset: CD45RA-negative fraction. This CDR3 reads CASSLDRNTEAFF. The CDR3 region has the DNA TGTGCCAGCAGCTTGGACCGGAACACTGAAGCTTTCTTT.